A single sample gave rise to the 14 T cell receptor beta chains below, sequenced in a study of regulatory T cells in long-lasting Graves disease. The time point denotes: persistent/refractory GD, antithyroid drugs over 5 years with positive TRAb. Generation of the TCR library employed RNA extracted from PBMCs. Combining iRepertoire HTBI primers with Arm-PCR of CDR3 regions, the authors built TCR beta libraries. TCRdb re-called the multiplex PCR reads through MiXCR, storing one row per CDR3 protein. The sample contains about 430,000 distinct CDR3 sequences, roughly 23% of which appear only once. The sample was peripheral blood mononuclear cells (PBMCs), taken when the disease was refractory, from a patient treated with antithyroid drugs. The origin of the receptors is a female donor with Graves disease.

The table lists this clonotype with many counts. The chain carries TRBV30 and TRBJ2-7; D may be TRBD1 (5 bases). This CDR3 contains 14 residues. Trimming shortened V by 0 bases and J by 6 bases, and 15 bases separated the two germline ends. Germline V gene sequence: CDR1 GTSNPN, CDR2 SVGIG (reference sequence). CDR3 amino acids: CAWSVGQGFGEQYF. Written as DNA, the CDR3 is TGTGCCTGGAGTGTAGGGCAGGGATTTGGCGAGCAGTACTTC.

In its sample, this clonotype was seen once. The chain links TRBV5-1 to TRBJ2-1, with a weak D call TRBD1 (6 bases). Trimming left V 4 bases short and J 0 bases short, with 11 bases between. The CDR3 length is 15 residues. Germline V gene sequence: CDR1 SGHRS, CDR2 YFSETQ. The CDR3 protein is CASSPGTISYNEQFF. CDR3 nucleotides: TGCGCCAGCAGCCCCGGGACAATCTCCTACAATGAGCAGTTCTTC.

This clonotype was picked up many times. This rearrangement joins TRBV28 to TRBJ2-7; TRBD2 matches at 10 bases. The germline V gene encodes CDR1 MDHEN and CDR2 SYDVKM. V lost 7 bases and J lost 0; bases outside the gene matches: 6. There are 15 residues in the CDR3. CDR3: CASIPSGSPSYEQYF. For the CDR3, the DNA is TGTGCCAGCATCCCTAGCGGGAGCCCCTCCTACGAGCAGTACTTC.

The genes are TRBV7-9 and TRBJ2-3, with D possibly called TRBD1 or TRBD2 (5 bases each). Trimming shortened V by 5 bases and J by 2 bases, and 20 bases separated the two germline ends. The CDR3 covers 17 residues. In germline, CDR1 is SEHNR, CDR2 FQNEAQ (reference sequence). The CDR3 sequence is CASSRGKGRGITDTQYF. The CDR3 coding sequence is TGTGCCAGCAGCCGCGGCAAGGGGCGAGGGATCACAGATACGCAGTATTTT.

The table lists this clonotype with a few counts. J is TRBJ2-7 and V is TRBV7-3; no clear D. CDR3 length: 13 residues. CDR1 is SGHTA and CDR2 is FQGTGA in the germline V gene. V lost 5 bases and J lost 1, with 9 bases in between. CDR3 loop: CASSPSPSYEQYF. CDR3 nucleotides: TGTGCCAGCAGCCCTTCCCCGTCCTACGAGCAGTACTTC. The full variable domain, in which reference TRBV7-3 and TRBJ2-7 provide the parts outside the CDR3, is GAGVSQTPSNKVTEKGKYVELRCDPISGHTALYWYRQSLGQGPEFLIYFQGTGAADDSGLPNDRFFAVRPEGSVSTLKIQRTERGDSAVYLCASSPSPSYEQYFGPGTRLTVT.

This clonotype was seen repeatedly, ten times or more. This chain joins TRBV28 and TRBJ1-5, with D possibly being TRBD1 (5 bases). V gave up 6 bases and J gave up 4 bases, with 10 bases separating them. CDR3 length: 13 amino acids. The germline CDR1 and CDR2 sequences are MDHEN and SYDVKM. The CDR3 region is CASSFQGNQPQHF. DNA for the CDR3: TGTGCCAGCAGCTTTCAGGGAAATCAGCCCCAGCATTTT.

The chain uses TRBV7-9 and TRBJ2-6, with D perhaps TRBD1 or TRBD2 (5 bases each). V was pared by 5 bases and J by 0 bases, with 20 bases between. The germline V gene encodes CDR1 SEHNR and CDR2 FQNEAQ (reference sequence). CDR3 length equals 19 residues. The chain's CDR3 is CASSLLTGTARSGANVLTF. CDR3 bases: TGTGCCAGCAGCCTATTAACCGGGACGGCCCGCTCTGGGGCCAACGTCCTGACTTTC.

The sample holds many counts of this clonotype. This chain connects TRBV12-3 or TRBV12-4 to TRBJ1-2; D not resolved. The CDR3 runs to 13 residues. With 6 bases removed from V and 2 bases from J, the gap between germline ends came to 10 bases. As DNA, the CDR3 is TGTGCCAGCAGCGACCGATGGAACTATGGCTACACCTTC. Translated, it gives CASSDRWNYGYTF.

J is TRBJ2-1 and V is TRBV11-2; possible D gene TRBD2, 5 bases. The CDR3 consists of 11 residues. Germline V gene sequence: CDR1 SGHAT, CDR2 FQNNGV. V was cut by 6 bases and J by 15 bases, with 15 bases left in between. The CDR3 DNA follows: TGTGCCAGCAGTCTCGGGGTAACTCTGTTCTTC. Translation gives CASSLGVTLFF.

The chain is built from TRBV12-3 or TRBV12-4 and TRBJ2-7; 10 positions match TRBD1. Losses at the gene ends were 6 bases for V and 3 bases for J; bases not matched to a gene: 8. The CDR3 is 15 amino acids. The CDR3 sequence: CASSPGTGAIYEQYF. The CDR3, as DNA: TGTGCCAGCAGCCCTGGGACAGGGGCAATCTACGAGCAGTACTTC.

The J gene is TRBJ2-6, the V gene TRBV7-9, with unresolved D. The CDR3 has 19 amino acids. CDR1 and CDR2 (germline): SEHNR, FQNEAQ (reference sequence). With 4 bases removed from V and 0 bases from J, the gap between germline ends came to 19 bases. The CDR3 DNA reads TGTGCCAGCAGCTGGATCGTGGGCGAACCGTTCTCTGGGGCCAACGTCCTGACTTTC. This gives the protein CASSWIVGEPFSGANVLTF.

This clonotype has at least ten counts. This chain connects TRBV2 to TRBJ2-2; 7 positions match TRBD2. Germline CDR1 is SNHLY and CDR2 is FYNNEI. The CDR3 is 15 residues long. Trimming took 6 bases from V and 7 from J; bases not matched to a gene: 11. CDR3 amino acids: CASRAGVGYGGELFF. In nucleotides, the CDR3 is TGTGCCAGCAGGGCGGGAGTTGGATATGGCGGGGAGCTGTTTTTT. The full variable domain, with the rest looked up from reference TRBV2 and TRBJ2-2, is EPEVTQTPSHQVTQMGQEVILRCVPISNHLYFYWYRQILGQKVEFLVSFYNNEISEKSEIFDDQFSVERPDGSNFTLKIRSTKLEDSAMYFCASRAGVGYGGELFFGEGSRLTVL.

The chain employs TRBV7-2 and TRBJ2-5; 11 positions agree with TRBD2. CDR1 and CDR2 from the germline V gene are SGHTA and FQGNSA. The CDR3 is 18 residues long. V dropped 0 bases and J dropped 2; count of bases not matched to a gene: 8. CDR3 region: CASSLAGLAAQPQETQYF. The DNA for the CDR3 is TGTGCCAGCAGCTTAGCGGGACTAGCGGCCCAACCACAAGAGACCCAGTACTTC.

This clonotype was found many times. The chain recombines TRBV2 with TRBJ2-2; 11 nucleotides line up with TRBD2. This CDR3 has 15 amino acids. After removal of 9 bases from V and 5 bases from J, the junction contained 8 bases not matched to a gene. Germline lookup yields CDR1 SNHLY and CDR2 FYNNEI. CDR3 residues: CASGTSGGWTGELFF. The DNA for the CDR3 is TGTGCCAGTGGGACTAGCGGAGGGTGGACCGGGGAGCTGTTTTTT.